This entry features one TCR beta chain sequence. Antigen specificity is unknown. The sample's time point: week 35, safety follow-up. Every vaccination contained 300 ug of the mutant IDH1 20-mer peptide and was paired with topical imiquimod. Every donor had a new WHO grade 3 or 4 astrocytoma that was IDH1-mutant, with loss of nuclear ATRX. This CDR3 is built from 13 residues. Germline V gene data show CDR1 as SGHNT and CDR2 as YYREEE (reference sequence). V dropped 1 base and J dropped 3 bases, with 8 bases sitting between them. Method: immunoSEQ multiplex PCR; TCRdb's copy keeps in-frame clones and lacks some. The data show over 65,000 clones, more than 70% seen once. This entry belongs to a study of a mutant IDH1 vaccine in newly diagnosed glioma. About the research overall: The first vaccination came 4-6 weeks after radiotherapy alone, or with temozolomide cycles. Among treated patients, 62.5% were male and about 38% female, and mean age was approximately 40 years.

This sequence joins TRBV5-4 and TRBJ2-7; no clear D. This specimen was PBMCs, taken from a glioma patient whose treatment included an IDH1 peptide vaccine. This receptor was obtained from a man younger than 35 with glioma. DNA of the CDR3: TGTGCCAGCAGCTTGAAACACCGCTACGAGCAGTACTTC. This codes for CASSLKHRYEQYF.